This TCR beta chain is drawn from a study of CD8 T cells in Susac syndrome. RNA in amounts of roughly 0.45 to 1 ug was reverse transcribed with random hexamers. TCRdb re-called the immunoSEQ multiplex PCR reads through MiXCR, storing one row per CDR3 protein. The sample consists of around 230,000 distinct CDR3 sequences, almost 97% of them appearing once. The sequenced sample was CD4+ T cells from PBMCs. This sequence originates from a human donor with Susac syndrome.

The CDR3 reads CASSYSTGNTEAFF. Written as DNA, the CDR3 is TGTGCCAGCAGTTACTCGACAGGGAACACTGAAGCTTTCTTT. The chain has TRBV6-6 and TRBJ1-1; weak D call: TRBD1 (6 bases). The V gene lost 0 bases and the J gene lost 1 base, with 6 bases spanning the gap. Germline CDR1 and CDR2: MNHNY and SVGAGI (reference sequence). This CDR3 has 14 amino acids.